Described below is a single T cell receptor (beta chain) sequence and its context. The antigen this receptor binds is unknown. Base qualities were left out, and no much larger clone turns up one base away. This sample was included in a study of T cell responses to AZD1222 COVID-19 vaccine (dated by TCRdb to the early 2020s). Notes on the research overall: AZD1222 recipients whose second dose came at about 4 weeks and those whose second dose came at about 12 weeks were combined into one group, since spike-specific TCR depth and breadth did not differ between the two schedules. A total of approximately 230 trial participants underwent TCR sequencing, of whom approximately 210 received two doses of AZD1222 and some 25 received two doses of the MenACWY control vaccine. Trial participants were enrolled by age into subgroups of 18-55, 56-69 and 70-plus years, and 148, 28 and 57 TCR-sequenced participants, respectively, were included in these subgroups. General study outcomes and caveats: In the small 56-69-year group, the increase in depth fell short of significance, most likely because of low power. The whole spike protein was spanned by vaccine-associated CD4 TCRs, and dominant responses were seen in regions 160-218 and 743-854. Conclusions about previously exposed vaccinees were limited because only 6 or 7 AZD1222 recipients were SARS-CoV-2 seropositive at baseline. Epitopes outside the regions mutated in the B.1.351 and B.1.1.7 variants were reportedly recognized by nearly half of the unique spike-specific TCRs. No day 14 peak-response samples were available, so repertoires were characterized only after the peak T cell response. Participants were mostly white British and included more females than males, and it was suggested by the authors that clonal diversity may have been underestimated. After two AZD1222 doses, spike-specific TCR breadth and depth were significantly higher than at day 0 and than in MenACWY recipients.

The CDR3 regions of human TCRbeta chains were subjected to immunosequencing. The authors processed their data as follows. TCRs in the repertoires were matched against a reference library of SARS-CoV-2-specific TCRs that had been generated with the MIRA antigen-specificity platform. Breadth meant the fraction of unique TCRs that were SARS-CoV-2-associated, whereas depth meant the fraction of total T cells that were SARS-CoV-2-associated. Using the MIRA data, each spike-specific TCR was assigned both to the spike region to which the TCR was reactive and to a CD4 or CD8 class. Log10-transformed breadth and depth values were compared by one-way ANOVA with Sidak's multiple comparisons tests. Held by TCRdb, this immuneACCESS table contains in-frame sequences only and omits some clones. Under half of the omission traces to an unresolved V gene where checked; the cause of the rest is unknown. The V and J calls and clone size were taken over from that table, and D and trimming were inferred from the DNA. The sample records 130,000 or so clones, roughly 92% of which are singletons. The ten largest clones add up to 5% to 7% of the sample.

The label giving this sample's time point can be read as: baseline before first vaccination. Vaccinee samples were obtained from the UK trials COV001 and COV002, which included a single-blind randomized controlled phase 2/3 trial of AZD1222 (ChAdOx1 nCoV-19) in healthy adults. Trial participant PBMC samples were collected at day 0 and day 28 after the second dose for TCRbeta chain sequencing. The CDR3 goes from the cysteine to the phenylalanine over 18 residues. The sequence is cut down to CDR3 DNA, 54 bases in frame from base 1. V is cut back by 6 bases and J by 3 bases, with 17 bases in the junction unmatched. The germline V gene specifies MNHEY as CDR1 and SVGEGT as CDR2.

This clonotype was sampled from an adult in good health. Recombination connected TRBV6-2 or TRBV6-3 to TRBJ2-3, and 8 junction bases match TRBD2. The specimen comprised peripheral blood, sampled on day 0 of AZD1222 vaccination. In nucleotides, the sequence is TGTGCCAGCAGCCGTCGGACTAAAGATAGCGGGAAAACAGATACGCAGTATTTT. It codes for CASSRRTKDSGKTDTQYF.